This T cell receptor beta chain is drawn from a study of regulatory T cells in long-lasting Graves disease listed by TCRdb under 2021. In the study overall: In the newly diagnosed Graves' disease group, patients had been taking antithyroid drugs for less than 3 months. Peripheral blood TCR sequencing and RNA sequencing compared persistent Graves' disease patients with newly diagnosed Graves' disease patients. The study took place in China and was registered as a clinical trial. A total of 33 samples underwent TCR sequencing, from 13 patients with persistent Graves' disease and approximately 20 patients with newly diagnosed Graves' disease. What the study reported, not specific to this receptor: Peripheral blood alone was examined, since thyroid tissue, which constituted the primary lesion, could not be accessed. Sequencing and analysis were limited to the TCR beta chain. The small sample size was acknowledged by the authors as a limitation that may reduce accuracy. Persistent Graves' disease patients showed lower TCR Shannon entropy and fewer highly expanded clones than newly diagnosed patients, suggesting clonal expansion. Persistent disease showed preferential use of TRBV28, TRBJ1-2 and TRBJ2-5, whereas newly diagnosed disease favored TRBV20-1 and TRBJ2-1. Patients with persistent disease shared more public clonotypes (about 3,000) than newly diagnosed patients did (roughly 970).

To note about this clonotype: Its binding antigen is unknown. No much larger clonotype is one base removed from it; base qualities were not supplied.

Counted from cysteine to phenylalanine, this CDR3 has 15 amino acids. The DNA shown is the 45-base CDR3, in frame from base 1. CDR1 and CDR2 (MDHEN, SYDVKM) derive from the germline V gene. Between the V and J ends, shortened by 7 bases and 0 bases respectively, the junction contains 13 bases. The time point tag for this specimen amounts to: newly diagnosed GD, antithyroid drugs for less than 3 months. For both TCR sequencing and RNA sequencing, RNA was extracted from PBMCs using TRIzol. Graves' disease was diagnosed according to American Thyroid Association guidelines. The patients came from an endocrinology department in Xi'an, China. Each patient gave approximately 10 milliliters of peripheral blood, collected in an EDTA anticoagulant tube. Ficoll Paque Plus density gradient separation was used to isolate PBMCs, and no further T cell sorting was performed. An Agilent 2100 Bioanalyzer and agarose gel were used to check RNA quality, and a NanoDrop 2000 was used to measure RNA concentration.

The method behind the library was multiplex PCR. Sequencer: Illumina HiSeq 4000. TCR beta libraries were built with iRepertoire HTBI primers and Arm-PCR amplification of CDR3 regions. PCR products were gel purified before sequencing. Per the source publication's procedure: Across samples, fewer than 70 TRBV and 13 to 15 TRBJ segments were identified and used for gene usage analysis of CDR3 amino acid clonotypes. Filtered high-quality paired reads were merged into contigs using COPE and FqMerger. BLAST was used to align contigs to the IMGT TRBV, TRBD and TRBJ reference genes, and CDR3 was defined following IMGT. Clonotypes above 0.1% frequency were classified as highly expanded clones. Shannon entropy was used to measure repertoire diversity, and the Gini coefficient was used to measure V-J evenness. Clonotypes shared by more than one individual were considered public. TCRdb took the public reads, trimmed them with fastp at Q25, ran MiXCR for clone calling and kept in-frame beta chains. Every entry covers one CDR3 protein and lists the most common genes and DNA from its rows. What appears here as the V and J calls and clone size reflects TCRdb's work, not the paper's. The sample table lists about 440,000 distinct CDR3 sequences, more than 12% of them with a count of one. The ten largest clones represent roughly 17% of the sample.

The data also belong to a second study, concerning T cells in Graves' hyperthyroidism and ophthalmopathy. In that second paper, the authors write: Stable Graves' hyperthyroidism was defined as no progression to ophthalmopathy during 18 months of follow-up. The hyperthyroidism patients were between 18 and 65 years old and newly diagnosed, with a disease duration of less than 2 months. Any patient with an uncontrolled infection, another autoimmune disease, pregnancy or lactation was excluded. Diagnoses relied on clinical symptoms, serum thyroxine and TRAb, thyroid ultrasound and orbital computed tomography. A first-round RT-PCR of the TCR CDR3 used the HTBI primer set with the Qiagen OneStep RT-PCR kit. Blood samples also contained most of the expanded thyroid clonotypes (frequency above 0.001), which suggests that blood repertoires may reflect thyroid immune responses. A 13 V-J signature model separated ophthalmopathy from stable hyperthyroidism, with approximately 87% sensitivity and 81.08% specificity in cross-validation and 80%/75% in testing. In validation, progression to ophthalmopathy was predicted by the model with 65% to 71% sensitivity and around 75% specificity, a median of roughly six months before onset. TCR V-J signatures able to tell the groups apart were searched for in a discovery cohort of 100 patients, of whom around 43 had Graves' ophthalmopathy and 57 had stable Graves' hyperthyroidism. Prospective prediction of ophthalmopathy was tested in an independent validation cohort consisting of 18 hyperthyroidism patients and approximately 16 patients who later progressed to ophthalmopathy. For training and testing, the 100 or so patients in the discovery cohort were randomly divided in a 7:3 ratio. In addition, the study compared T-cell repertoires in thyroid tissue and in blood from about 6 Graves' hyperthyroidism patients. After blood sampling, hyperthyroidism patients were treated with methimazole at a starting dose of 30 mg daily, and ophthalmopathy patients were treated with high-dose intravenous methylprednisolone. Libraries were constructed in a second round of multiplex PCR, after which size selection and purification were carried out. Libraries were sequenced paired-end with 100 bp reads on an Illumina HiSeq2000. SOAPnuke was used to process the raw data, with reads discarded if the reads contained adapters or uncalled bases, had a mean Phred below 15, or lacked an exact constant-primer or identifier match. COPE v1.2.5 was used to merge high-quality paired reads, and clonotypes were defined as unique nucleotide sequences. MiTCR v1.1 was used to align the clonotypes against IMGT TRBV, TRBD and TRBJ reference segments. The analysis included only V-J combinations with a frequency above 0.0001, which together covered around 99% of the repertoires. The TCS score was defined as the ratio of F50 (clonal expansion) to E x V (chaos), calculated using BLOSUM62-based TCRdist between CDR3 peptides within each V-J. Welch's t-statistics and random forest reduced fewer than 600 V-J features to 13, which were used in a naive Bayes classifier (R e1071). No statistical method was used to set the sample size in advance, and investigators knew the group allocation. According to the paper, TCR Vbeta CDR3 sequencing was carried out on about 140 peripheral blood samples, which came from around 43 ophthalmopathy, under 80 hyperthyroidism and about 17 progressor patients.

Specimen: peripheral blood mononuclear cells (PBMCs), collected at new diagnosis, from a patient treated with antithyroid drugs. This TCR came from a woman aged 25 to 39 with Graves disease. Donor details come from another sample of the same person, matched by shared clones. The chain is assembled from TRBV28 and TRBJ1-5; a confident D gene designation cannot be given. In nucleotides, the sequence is TGTGCCAGCACCAACCACGGTTATAGCAATCAGCCCCAGCATTTT. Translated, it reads CASTNHGYSNQPQHF.